This T cell receptor (beta chain) is drawn from a study of shared clonotypes between healthy human individuals. The CDR3 is made up of 18 amino acids. The V gene end was trimmed by 0 bases and the J gene end by 3 bases; junction bases not matched to a gene: 7. In germline, CDR1 is SGHDT, CDR2 YYEEEE. Original methodology: Filtering differed because ImmunoSEQ produced junction-only sequences that carried no quality scores. Profiled with immunoSEQ multiplex PCR; TCRdb holds only in-frame clones, not every one. The V and J calls and clone size were taken over from that table, and D and trimming were inferred from the DNA. Of around 510,000 clones listed, around 96% are singletons. Comment on this clone: Its antigen is unidentified.

Points from the study as a whole: Limitation of the genetic and exposure-history diversity represented came from the few donors.

Sequences were obtained from naive CD4+ T cells sorted from blood. As to subset: CD45RA+ positively selected. This chain connects TRBV5-6 to TRBJ1-4, with 11 bases identical to TRBD1. This sequence originates from a woman in her twenties or thirties in good health. CDR3 sequence reads: CASSLADRGRLANEKLFF. The CDR3 nucleotides read TGTGCCAGCAGCTTGGCGGACAGGGGGCGTTTGGCTAATGAAAAACTGTTTTTT.